The 3 T cell receptor beta chains given below trace back to one sample, sequenced in a study of T cells after somatic rescue of genetic block. The assay was immunoSEQ multiplex PCR, and TCRdb's table has in-frame clones only and misses some. The data show 45,000 to 55,000 clones, approximately 96% seen once. The sequenced material came from peripheral blood mononuclear cells (PBMCs). These receptors were taken from a child under two years old.

The chain recombines TRBV4-2 with TRBJ1-1; no firm D call. In germline, CDR1 is LGHNA, CDR2 YNFKEQ. V dropped 3 bases and J dropped 11 bases, with 19 bases sitting between them. The CDR3 contains 14 residues. The CDR3 nucleotides are TGTGCCAGCAGCCAGTACTCAAGTCAATCTTACGCTTTCTTT. Protein sequence: CASSQYSSQSYAFF.

The sample holds one count of this clone. The J gene is TRBJ1-1, the V gene TRBV11-2, with D perhaps TRBD1 (6 bases). Germline V gives CDR1 SGHAT, CDR2 FQNNGV. V lost 6 bases, J lost 9 bases, and 17 bases lay in between. The CDR3 length is 13 residues. CDR3 protein: CASSLFRTAQAFF. The CDR3 DNA reads TGTGCCAGCAGTTTGTTTCGGACAGCACAAGCTTTCTTT.

This chain joins TRBV5-5 and TRBJ2-5; 15 bases line up with TRBD2. From germline, CDR1 is SGHKS and CDR2 YYEKEE (reference sequence). This CDR3 contains 16 residues. The J segment lost 5 bases and the V segment lost 4 bases, leaving 6 bases of the junction unmatched. The chain's CDR3 is CASSGGTSGRKETQYF. CDR3 sequence (DNA): TGTGCCAGCAGCGGTGGGACTAGCGGGAGGAAGGAGACCCAGTACTTC.